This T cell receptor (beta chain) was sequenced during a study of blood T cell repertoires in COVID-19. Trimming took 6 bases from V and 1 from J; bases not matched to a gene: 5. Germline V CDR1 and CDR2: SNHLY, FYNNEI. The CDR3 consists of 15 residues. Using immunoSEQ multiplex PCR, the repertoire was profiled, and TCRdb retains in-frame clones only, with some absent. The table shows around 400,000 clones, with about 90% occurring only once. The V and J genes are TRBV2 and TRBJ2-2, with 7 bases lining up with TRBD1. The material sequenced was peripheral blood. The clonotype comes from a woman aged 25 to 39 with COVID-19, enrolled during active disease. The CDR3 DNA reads TGTGCCAGCAGCACAGACAGGGAGAACACCGGGGAGCTGTTTTTT. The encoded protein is CASSTDRENTGELFF.